This T cell receptor beta chain was obtained from a study of blood T cell repertoires in COVID-19. Study-level background: The samples span acute and convalescent COVID-19 from the United States, Italy and Spain.

Adults between roughly 18 and 89 years of age took part from under 25 US areas. Among Cohort 3 donors, those recovered had two negative PCRs, clearance, or symptom resolution. Per the germline V gene, CDR1 is KGHSH and CDR2 is LQKENI. V was cut by 3 bases and J by 0 bases, with 11 bases left in between. The CDR3 covers 15 residues. Authors' processing steps: Reference gene primer amplification gave nucleated cell count estimates. Repertoires were generated with immunoSEQ multiplex PCR, while TCRdb's copy carries only in-frame clones and drops some. The DNA was the basis for D and trimming; V, J and clone size are from that table. This sample has over 150,000 clones, with roughly nine tenths found just once.

The chain combines TRBV18 with TRBJ1-1; no firm D call. The sample consisted of PBMCs or T cells enriched from blood (not recorded which). This sequence originates from a woman in her fifties or sixties who had recovered from COVID-19. CDR3 in DNA: TGTGCCAGCTCACCCGGGAAAGTCATGAACACTGAAGCTTTCTTT. Translated, it gives CASSPGKVMNTEAFF.